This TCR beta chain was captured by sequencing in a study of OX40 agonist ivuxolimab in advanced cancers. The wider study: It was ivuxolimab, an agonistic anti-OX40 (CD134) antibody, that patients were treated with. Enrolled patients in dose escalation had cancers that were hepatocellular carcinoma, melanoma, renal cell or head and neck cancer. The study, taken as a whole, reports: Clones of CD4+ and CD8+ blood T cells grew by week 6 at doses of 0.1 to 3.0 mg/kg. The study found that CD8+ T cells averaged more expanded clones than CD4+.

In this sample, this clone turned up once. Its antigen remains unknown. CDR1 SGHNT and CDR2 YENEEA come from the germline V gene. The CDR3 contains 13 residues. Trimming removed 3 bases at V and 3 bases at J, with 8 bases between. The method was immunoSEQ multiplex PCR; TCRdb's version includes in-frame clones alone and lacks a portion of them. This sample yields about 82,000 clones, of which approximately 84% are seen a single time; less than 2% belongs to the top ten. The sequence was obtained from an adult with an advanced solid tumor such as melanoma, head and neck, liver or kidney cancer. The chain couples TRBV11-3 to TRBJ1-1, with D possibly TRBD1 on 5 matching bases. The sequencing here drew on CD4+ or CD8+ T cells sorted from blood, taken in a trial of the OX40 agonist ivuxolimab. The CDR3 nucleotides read TGTGCCAGCAGCTTCAGGGTTCACACTGAAGCTTTCTTT. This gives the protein CASSFRVHTEAFF.